This T cell receptor (beta chain) was sequenced during a study of regulatory T cells in long-lasting Graves disease. Looking at the study overall: The study counted Graves' disease as persistent given over 5 years of antithyroid drugs and positive TSH receptor antibodies.

General study results and limits: Compared with new cases, persistent Graves' patients showed reduced TCR diversity.

This CDR3 is built from 15 residues. Germline V CDR1 and CDR2: SEHNR, FQNEAQ (reference sequence). V lost 5 bases to trimming and J lost 6 bases, with 19 bases between them. Time point given: persistent/refractory GD, antithyroid drugs over 5 years with positive TRAb. PBMC-extracted RNA yielded the TCR library. Patients came from an endocrinology department in Xi'an, China. Researchers made TCR beta libraries by using iRepertoire HTBI primers and running Arm-PCR on CDR3 regions. The authors' processing: Across all samples, under 65 TRBV segments and 11 to 15 TRBJ segments were identified. TCRdb used MiXCR to reprocess the multiplex PCR reads, holding one entry per CDR3 protein. V and J calls and clone size were set by TCRdb, not the authors. Counted here are fewer than 400,000 distinct CDR3 sequences, around 21% occurring once; the ten biggest clones make up 20% to 25%. On this clonotype itself: Its antigen is currently unknown.

The receptor was isolated from a female donor with Graves disease. The chain carries TRBV7-9 and TRBJ1-2; TRBD1 is a possible D gene (5 bases). Here the sequenced sample was peripheral blood mononuclear cells (PBMCs), taken when the disease was refractory, from a patient treated with antithyroid drugs. The CDR3 sequence is CASSPPRDGFNGYTF. The CDR3 bases are TGTGCCAGCAGCCCCCCACGGGACGGGTTTAATGGCTACACCTTC.